The 8 T cell receptor beta chains listed next were all sequenced from one sample in a study of blood T cell repertoires in COVID-19. Assay used: immunoSEQ multiplex PCR; TCRdb lists only in-frame clones, some missing. The sample records about 83,000 clones, approximately 85% being singletons. Sample: peripheral blood. These receptors were taken from a man in his fifties or sixties with active COVID-19.

This chain joins TRBV7-8 and TRBJ2-7, with 9 bases identical to TRBD1. This CDR3 spans 15 amino acids. From germline, CDR1 is SGHVS and CDR2 FQNEAQ. The V segment lost 5 bases and the J segment 2 bases; nucleotides outside the gene matches: 7. The CDR3 region is CASSPRDRVTYEQYF. The CDR3 DNA reads TGTGCCAGCAGCCCCCGGGACAGGGTAACCTACGAGCAGTACTTC.

The rearrangement joins TRBV6-4 to TRBJ1-1, with 7 bases lining up with TRBD1. Germline values: CDR1 MRHNA, CDR2 SNTAGT. J lost 0 bases, V lost 6 bases, and 4 bases had no gene match. This CDR3 comprises 14 residues. The CDR3 nucleotides are TGTGCCAGCAGGGGGACAGATTTGAACACTGAAGCTTTCTTT. The encoded protein is CASRGTDLNTEAFF.

The gene calls are TRBV7-2 and TRBJ2-3; 12 nucleotides line up with TRBD2. V shed 3 bases and J 3 bases; nucleotides not matched to a gene: 7. The CDR3 contains 17 residues. Germline values: CDR1 SGHTA, CDR2 FQGNSA. The CDR3: CASSLVGTSGSTDTQYF. In nucleotides, the CDR3 is TGTGCCAGCAGCTTGGTAGGGACTAGCGGGTCAACAGATACGCAGTATTTT.

The rearrangement joins TRBV10-2 to TRBJ2-1; D not resolved. Trimming shortened V by 6 bases and J by 0 bases, and 12 bases separated the two germline ends. There are 15 residues in the CDR3. Germline V gene lookup returns CDR1 WSHSY and CDR2 SAAADI. CDR3 region: CASRLELISYNEQFF. The DNA of the CDR3 is TGCGCCAGCAGGTTAGAACTGATCTCCTACAATGAGCAGTTCTTC.

The chain links TRBV7-2 to TRBJ1-6, with TRBD1 as a possible D gene (6 bases). The CDR3 is 16 residues long. Trimming stripped 4 bases from V and 5 bases from J, with 15 bases between. Germline lookup yields CDR1 SGHTA and CDR2 FQGNSA. The CDR3 protein is CASSSFGGQNNSPLHF. The CDR3 coding sequence is TGTGCCAGCAGCTCCTTCGGGGGGCAGAATAATTCACCCCTCCACTTT. The full variable domain, rest sourced from reference TRBV7-2 and TRBJ1-6, is GAGVSQSPSNKVTEKGKDVELRCDPISGHTALYWYRQSLGQGLEFLIYFQGNSAPDKSGLPSDRFSAERTGGSVSTLTIQRTQQEDSAVYLCASSSFGGQNNSPLHFGNGTRLTVT.

The V and J genes are TRBV28 and TRBJ1-2; TRBD1 matches 9 bases. The length of the CDR3 is 14 residues. With 5 bases clipped from V and 5 bases from J, the junction kept 6 bases outside the gene matches. Germline V gives CDR1 MDHEN, CDR2 SYDVKM. Here the CDR3 reads CASSTDRGEYGYTF. CDR3 in DNA: TGTGCCAGCAGTACTGACAGGGGGGAATATGGCTACACCTTC.

The chain links TRBV18 to TRBJ1-1; TRBD1 might be the D (5 bases). CDR1 and CDR2 (germline): KGHSH, LQKENI. The CDR3 contains 15 residues. The germline V and J ends were trimmed by 2 bases and 5 bases, with 15 bases remaining between them. The CDR3 region is CASSPGAARVTEAFF. CDR3 DNA sequence: TGTGCCAGCTCACCAGGGGCGGCTAGGGTTACTGAAGCTTTCTTT.

V is TRBV2 and J is TRBJ1-1; 7 bases agree with TRBD1. V lost 7 bases and J lost 1; bases outside the gene matches: 3. The germline gives CDR1 SNHLY, CDR2 FYNNEI. The CDR3 length is 13 residues. The CDR3: CASKEGANTEAFF. CDR3 sequence (DNA): TGTGCCAGCAAAGAGGGGGCGAACACTGAAGCTTTCTTT.